A selection of T cell receptor beta chains follows, all from one sample in a study of technical replicates of blood from several donors. Some clones are missing from TCRdb's copy, which holds only in-frame ones; the method was immunoSEQ multiplex PCR. The sample carries 65,000 to 95,000 clones, approximately 94% recorded once. Sequenced input: T cells isolated from PBMCs. Receptors originate from a human donor in good health. Both conserved end residues are part of each CDR3. The D gene is left open where the match is weak. Some rows have no size entry. The others give once, few or many, or a class for an expanded clone.

CDR3 protein: CASSPARVGVNEQFF; CDR3 DNA: TGTGCCAGCAGCCCGGCTAGGGTAGGGGTGAATGAGCAGTTCTTC; V gene: TRBV2; clone size: -; J gene: TRBJ2-1; CDR3 length: 15; D gene: -
CDR3 protein: CASSRGGAIEQYF; CDR3 DNA: TGTGCCAGCAGCCGGGGGGGGGCAATCGAGCAGTACTTC; V gene: TRBV27; clone size: -; J gene: TRBJ2-7; CDR3 length: 13; D gene: TRBD2
CDR3 protein: CASRGPGGSYEQYF; CDR3 DNA: TGTGCCAGCAGGGGACCCGGGGGCTCCTACGAGCAGTACTTC; V gene: TRBV2; clone size: once; J gene: TRBJ2-7; CDR3 length: 14; D gene: -
CDR3 protein: CASSDGQGYGYTF; CDR3 DNA: TGTGCCAGCAGCGATGGGCAGGGCTATGGCTACACCTTC; V gene: TRBV6-1; clone size: once; J gene: TRBJ1-2; CDR3 length: 13; D gene: -
CDR3 protein: CASSPPRDFYGYTF; CDR3 DNA: TGTGCCAGCTCACCCCCTCGGGACTTCTATGGCTACACCTTC; V gene: TRBV18; clone size: -; J gene: TRBJ1-2; CDR3 length: 14; D gene: -
CDR3 protein: CASSRGVGNTIYF; CDR3 DNA: TGTGCCAGTAGCAGGGGGGTAGGAAACACCATATATTTT; V gene: TRBV19; clone size: -; J gene: TRBJ1-3; CDR3 length: 13; D gene: TRBD1
CDR3 protein: CASSPLAGVIHEAFF; CDR3 DNA: TGTGCCAGCAGCCCGCTGGCAGGGGTAATTCATGAAGCTTTCTTT; V gene: TRBV6-5; clone size: -; J gene: TRBJ1-1; CDR3 length: 15; D gene: -
CDR3 protein: CASSLNAEGTGSYGYTF; CDR3 DNA: TGTGCCAGCAGCTTAAACGCCGAGGGGACAGGGTCCTATGGCTACACCTTC; V gene: TRBV7-2; clone size: -; J gene: TRBJ1-2; CDR3 length: 17; D gene: TRBD1
CDR3 protein: CAWQPTNTEAFF; CDR3 DNA: TGTGCCTGGCAACCTACGAACACTGAAGCTTTCTTT; V gene: TRBV30; clone size: -; J gene: TRBJ1-1; CDR3 length: 12; D gene: -
CDR3 protein: CASSLTGGRNTEAFF; CDR3 DNA: TGCGCCAGCAGCTTGACAGGGGGCCGGAACACTGAAGCTTTCTTT; V gene: TRBV5-1; clone size: -; J gene: TRBJ1-1; CDR3 length: 15; D gene: TRBD1
CDR3 protein: CASSPPRQEEEKLFF; CDR3 DNA: TGTGCCAGCTCACCACCTCGGCAGGAGGAGGAAAAACTGTTTTTT; V gene: TRBV18; clone size: -; J gene: TRBJ1-4; CDR3 length: 15; D gene: -
CDR3 protein: CASSQPLGNTEAFF; CDR3 DNA: TGCGCCAGCAGCCAGCCCCTAGGGAACACTGAAGCTTTCTTT; V gene: TRBV4-1; clone size: -; J gene: TRBJ1-1; CDR3 length: 14; D gene: -
CDR3 protein: CASGTGNYEQYF; CDR3 DNA: TGTGCCAGCGGGACAGGGAACTACGAGCAGTACTTC; V gene: TRBV21-1; clone size: -; J gene: TRBJ2-7; CDR3 length: 12; D gene: -
CDR3 protein: CASSVRVGGYTF; CDR3 DNA: TGTGCCAGCAGTGTCAGGGTGGGGGGCTACACCTTC; V gene: TRBV2; clone size: -; J gene: TRBJ1-2; CDR3 length: 12; D gene: -
CDR3 protein: CASSQVASFSYNEQFF; CDR3 DNA: TGTGCCAGCAGCCAAGTGGCTAGCTTCTCCTACAATGAGCAGTTCTTC; V gene: TRBV14; clone size: -; J gene: TRBJ2-1; CDR3 length: 16; D gene: -
CDR3 protein: CASSGTGRGNIQYF; CDR3 DNA: TGTGCCAGCTCAGGGACAGGCCGGGGGAACATTCAGTACTTC; V gene: TRBV13; clone size: -; J gene: TRBJ2-4; CDR3 length: 14; D gene: TRBD1
CDR3 protein: CASSSSSYEQYF; CDR3 DNA: TGTGCCAGCAGTTCCTCCAGCTACGAGCAGTACTTC; V gene: TRBV6-5; clone size: -; J gene: TRBJ2-7; CDR3 length: 12; D gene: -
CDR3 protein: CASSPTTAGAGANVLTF; CDR3 DNA: TGTGCCAGCAGCCCTACCACGGCGGGGGCGGGGGCCAACGTCCTGACTTTC; V gene: TRBV21-1; clone size: -; J gene: TRBJ2-6; CDR3 length: 17; D gene: -
CDR3 protein: CASSFQYEQFF; CDR3 DNA: TGTGCCAGCAGCTTCCAGTATGAGCAGTTCTTC; V gene: TRBV5-6; clone size: -; J gene: TRBJ2-1; CDR3 length: 11; D gene: -
CDR3 protein: CASNAPGLPYGYTF; CDR3 DNA: TGTGCCAGCAACGCTCCCGGACTTCCCTATGGCTACACCTTC; V gene: TRBV28; clone size: -; J gene: TRBJ1-2; CDR3 length: 14; D gene: -
CDR3 protein: CASSETSGSTGELFF; CDR3 DNA: TGCGCCAGCAGTGAGACTAGCGGGAGTACCGGGGAGCTGTTTTTT; V gene: TRBV10-2; clone size: -; J gene: TRBJ2-2; CDR3 length: 15; D gene: TRBD2
CDR3 protein: CASGEDSSYEQYF; CDR3 DNA: TGTGCCAGTGGAGAGGACAGCTCCTACGAGCAGTACTTC; V gene: TRBV19; clone size: -; J gene: TRBJ2-7; CDR3 length: 13; D gene: -
CDR3 protein: CASSVTVGNTEAFF; CDR3 DNA: TGTGCCAGCAGCGTTACAGTCGGGAACACTGAAGCTTTCTTT; V gene: TRBV9; clone size: -; J gene: TRBJ1-1; CDR3 length: 14; D gene: -
CDR3 protein: CASSLRGDQYF; CDR3 DNA: TGTGCCAGCAGCCTTCGCGGCGATCAGTACTTC; V gene: TRBV6-5; clone size: -; J gene: TRBJ2-7; CDR3 length: 11; D gene: -
CDR3 protein: CASRGGFAGEYEQYF; CDR3 DNA: TGTGCCAGCAGGGGGGGGTTTGCGGGAGAATACGAGCAGTACTTC; V gene: TRBV2; clone size: -; J gene: TRBJ2-7; CDR3 length: 15; D gene: TRBD2
CDR3 protein: CASSIVAGVLNTEAFF; CDR3 DNA: TGTGCCAGTAGTATAGTGGCAGGGGTCCTGAACACTGAAGCTTTCTTT; V gene: TRBV19; clone size: -; J gene: TRBJ1-1; CDR3 length: 16; D gene: -
CDR3 protein: CAIRDYSYEQYF; CDR3 DNA: TGTGCCATCCGGGACTACTCCTACGAGCAGTACTTC; V gene: TRBV6-1; clone size: -; J gene: TRBJ2-7; CDR3 length: 12; D gene: TRBD2
CDR3 protein: CASSGVGTGVDTQYF; CDR3 DNA: TGTGCCAGCAGTGGGGTCGGGACGGGAGTAGATACGCAGTATTTT; V gene: TRBV2; clone size: once; J gene: TRBJ2-3; CDR3 length: 15; D gene: -
CDR3 protein: CASNQGRGTDTQYF; CDR3 DNA: TGTGCCAGCAACCAGGGTAGGGGGACAGATACGCAGTATTTT; V gene: TRBV6-1; clone size: -; J gene: TRBJ2-3; CDR3 length: 14; D gene: -
CDR3 protein: CASSRQGLDTIYF; CDR3 DNA: TGTGCCAGCAGTCGACAGGGTTTAGACACCATATATTTT; V gene: TRBV25-1; clone size: once; J gene: TRBJ1-3; CDR3 length: 13; D gene: TRBD1
CDR3 protein: CASSSTSGETQYF; CDR3 DNA: TGTGCCAGCAGTTCGACTAGCGGCGAGACCCAGTACTTC; V gene: TRBV6-6; clone size: -; J gene: TRBJ2-5; CDR3 length: 13; D gene: TRBD2
CDR3 protein: CASGSRGLGYTF; CDR3 DNA: TGTGCCAGCGGGAGCAGGGGGCTTGGCTACACCTTC; V gene: TRBV6-1; clone size: -; J gene: TRBJ1-2; CDR3 length: 12; D gene: TRBD1
CDR3 protein: CASSLFGGGNNEQFF; CDR3 DNA: TGTGCCAGCAGCTTGTTCGGCGGGGGAAACAATGAGCAGTTCTTC; V gene: TRBV5-8; clone size: -; J gene: TRBJ2-1; CDR3 length: 15; D gene: TRBD2
CDR3 protein: CASCPGTGAYEQYF; CDR3 DNA: TGTGCCAGCTGTCCCGGGACAGGGGCCTACGAGCAGTACTTC; V gene: TRBV6-5; clone size: -; J gene: TRBJ2-7; CDR3 length: 14; D gene: TRBD1
CDR3 protein: CASSFSGNTEAFF; CDR3 DNA: TGCGCCAGCAGCTTCTCGGGGAACACTGAAGCTTTCTTT; V gene: TRBV5-1; clone size: few; J gene: TRBJ1-1; CDR3 length: 13; D gene: -
CDR3 protein: CASQSASGRNEQYF; CDR3 DNA: TGTGCCTCCCAGTCCGCTAGCGGGAGGAACGAGCAGTACTTC; V gene: TRBV6-6; clone size: -; J gene: TRBJ2-7; CDR3 length: 14; D gene: TRBD2
CDR3 protein: CASSAGQGAWGNTIYF; CDR3 DNA: TGTGCCAGCAGTGCCGGACAGGGGGCGTGGGGAAACACCATATATTTT; V gene: TRBV2; clone size: -; J gene: TRBJ1-3; CDR3 length: 16; D gene: TRBD1
CDR3 protein: CASSSFPGLPYEQYF; CDR3 DNA: TGTGCCAGCAGCTCCTTCCCGGGACTACCCTACGAGCAGTACTTC; V gene: TRBV27; clone size: -; J gene: TRBJ2-7; CDR3 length: 15; D gene: TRBD2
CDR3 protein: CAGSGTVQETQYF; CDR3 DNA: TGTGCCGGATCCGGGACAGTCCAAGAGACCCAGTACTTC; V gene: TRBV30; clone size: -; J gene: TRBJ2-5; CDR3 length: 13; D gene: TRBD1
CDR3 protein: CASTDATGANEKLFF; CDR3 DNA: TGTGCCAGCACCGATGCGACAGGGGCTAATGAAAAACTGTTTTTT; V gene: TRBV28; clone size: -; J gene: TRBJ1-4; CDR3 length: 15; D gene: TRBD1
CDR3 protein: CASSRTWGGDNQPQHF; CDR3 DNA: TGCGCCAGCAGCCGAACATGGGGAGGGGACAATCAGCCCCAGCATTTT; V gene: TRBV4-3; clone size: -; J gene: TRBJ1-5; CDR3 length: 16; D gene: -
CDR3 protein: CASSFLIGQPQHF; CDR3 DNA: TGTGCCAGCAGCTTTTTAATCGGGCAGCCCCAGCATTTT; V gene: TRBV7-2; clone size: -; J gene: TRBJ1-5; CDR3 length: 13; D gene: -
CDR3 protein: CASSQEVGGVHGYTF; CDR3 DNA: TGTGCCAGCAGCCAAGAAGTGGGAGGGGTGCACGGCTACACCTTC; V gene: TRBV4-2; clone size: -; J gene: TRBJ1-2; CDR3 length: 15; D gene: -
CDR3 protein: CASLSSGTPHEQYF; CDR3 DNA: TGTGCCAGCCTCTCGAGCGGGACCCCCCACGAGCAGTACTTC; V gene: TRBV6-5; clone size: -; J gene: TRBJ2-7; CDR3 length: 14; D gene: TRBD2
CDR3 protein: CASSQALRRETQYF; CDR3 DNA: TGTGCCAGCAGCCAAGCTCTAAGGAGGGAGACCCAGTACTTC; V gene: TRBV14; clone size: -; J gene: TRBJ2-5; CDR3 length: 14; D gene: -
CDR3 protein: CAITGQGSYEQYF; CDR3 DNA: TGTGCCATCACTGGACAGGGTTCCTACGAGCAGTACTTC; V gene: TRBV10-3; clone size: once; J gene: TRBJ2-7; CDR3 length: 13; D gene: TRBD1
CDR3 protein: CASSLGDREGEKLFF; CDR3 DNA: TGCGCCAGCAGCTTGGGGGACAGGGAGGGTGAAAAACTGTTTTTT; V gene: TRBV5-1; clone size: -; J gene: TRBJ1-4; CDR3 length: 15; D gene: TRBD1
CDR3 protein: CATCQETNYGYTF; CDR3 DNA: TGTGCCACCTGCCAGGAAACTAACTATGGCTACACCTTC; V gene: TRBV21-1; clone size: -; J gene: TRBJ1-2; CDR3 length: 13; D gene: -
CDR3 protein: CASRAGFSGANVLTF; CDR3 DNA: TGTGCCAGCAGAGCAGGGTTCTCTGGGGCCAACGTCCTGACTTTC; V gene: TRBV9; clone size: once; J gene: TRBJ2-6; CDR3 length: 15; D gene: -
CDR3 protein: CASSRGQGRDTQYF; CDR3 DNA: TGTGCCAGCAGCAGAGGACAGGGTCGAGATACGCAGTATTTT; V gene: TRBV5-6; clone size: -; J gene: TRBJ2-3; CDR3 length: 14; D gene: TRBD1
CDR3 protein: CASSLEGRYGYTF; CDR3 DNA: TGTGCCAGCAGTCTGGAAGGGAGGTATGGCTACACCTTC; V gene: TRBV5-4; clone size: -; J gene: TRBJ1-2; CDR3 length: 13; D gene: -
CDR3 protein: CASSQGRGGETQYF; CDR3 DNA: TGTGCCAGTTCACAGGGGCGGGGAGGTGAGACCCAGTACTTC; V gene: TRBV2; clone size: -; J gene: TRBJ2-5; CDR3 length: 14; D gene: -